These 25 T cell receptor beta chains came from one sample sequenced in a study of cytomegalovirus exposure and HLA in healthy donors. Researchers ran the PCR with 60 Vbeta and 13 Jbeta primers. Here immunoSEQ multiplex PCR was the method, and the copy in TCRdb shows in-frame clones only, minus some. The sample holds roughly 120,000 clones; more than 65% are singletons and the top ten take around 4%. Sequenced material: PBMCs. The receptors were gathered from a human donor in good health.

The V call is TRBV11-3, the J call TRBJ1-1; 7 bases are shared with TRBD1. Germline V gene data show CDR1 as SGHNT and CDR2 as YENEEA. V gave up 2 bases and J gave up 4 bases; unmatched junction bases: 7. This CDR3 spans 15 amino acids. CDR3 bases: TGTGCCAGCAGCTTATTGCAGGGGGTGAGCACTGAAGCTTTCTTT. Amino acids: CASSLLQGVSTEAFF.

This clone was observed once. The rearrangement joins TRBV30 to TRBJ2-2; D is ambiguous. Germline-derived CDR1 and CDR2 are GTSNPN and SVGIG (reference sequence). The CDR3 is 12 residues long. The V end lost 4 bases, the J end lost 6 bases, and 9 bases lay between the germline ends. The CDR3 region has the DNA TGTGCCTGGACCTTTCGGGCCGGGGAGCTGTTTTTT. Amino acid sequence: CAWTFRAGELFF.

CDR3: CASSGGGSGQETQYF. The CDR3 DNA reads as TGTGCCAGCAGTGGGGGGGGCAGCGGACAAGAGACCCAGTACTTC. The chain is built from TRBV6-1 and TRBJ2-5; maybe TRBD2 (7 bases). CDR1 is MNHNS and CDR2 is SASEGT in the germline V gene. The ends were cut back, 4 bases at V and 2 bases at J, with 14 bases in the middle. The CDR3 has 15 residues.

The chain uses TRBV28 and TRBJ1-6; D is unresolved. This CDR3 has 14 residues. Germline V gene sequence: CDR1 MDHEN, CDR2 SYDVKM. V dropped 2 bases and J dropped 7 bases, with 9 bases sitting between them. CDR3: CASSLREGNSPLHF. The CDR3 bases are TGTGCCAGCAGTTTACGCGAGGGAAATTCACCCCTCCACTTT.

The chain is built from TRBV7-9 and TRBJ2-1, with D possibly being TRBD1 (6 bases). V was clipped by 5 bases and J by 15 bases, with 38 bases between them. CDR1 is SEHNR and CDR2 is FQNEAQ in the germline V gene (reference sequence). This CDR3 spans 19 amino acids. Here the CDR3 DNA reads TGTGCCAGCAGCCCTTCTACTGAATCCTTGTGGAGAGAACAGGGACGCAGGTTCTTC. Amino acids: CASSPSTESLWREQGRRFF.

This chain uses TRBV9 with TRBJ1-5; tentative D call: TRBD1 (6 bases). V was cut by 0 bases and J by 7 bases, with 11 bases left in between. This CDR3 has 14 residues. The germline V gene encodes CDR1 SGDLS and CDR2 YYNGEE. The chain's CDR3 is CASSVGTENQPQHF. The CDR3 DNA follows: TGTGCCAGCAGCGTAGGGACAGAGAACCAGCCCCAGCATTTT.

This chain joins TRBV28 and TRBJ2-1, with 9 bases lining up with TRBD2. The CDR3 is made up of 15 amino acids. The germline V gene has CDR1 MDHEN and CDR2 SYDVKM. Trimming at V came to 3 bases and at J to 11 bases, leaving 11 bases not matched to a gene. The CDR3 bases are TGTGCCAGCAGTTTGCCCACGGCTAGCGGGACCCAGCAGTTCTTC. Its translation is CASSLPTASGTQQFF.

This clone showed up just a few times. The rearrangement joins TRBV7-9 to TRBJ1-4; a possible D gene is TRBD1 (6 bases). Germline CDR1 reads SEHNR; CDR2 reads FQNEAQ (reference sequence). This CDR3 is built from 15 residues. The V end lost 5 bases, the J end lost 4 bases, and 14 bases lay between the germline ends. CDR3 residues: CASSLTGNLNEKLFF. The CDR3 DNA follows: TGTGCCAGCAGCCTAACAGGGAATCTTAATGAAAAACTGTTTTTT. Drawing the rest from reference TRBV7-9 and TRBJ1-4, the complete variable domain is DTGVSQNPRHKITKRGQNVTFRCDPISEHNRLYWYRQTLGQGPEFLTYFQNEAQLEKSRLLSDRFSAERPKGSFSTLEIQRTEQGDSAMYLCASSLTGNLNEKLFFGSGTQLSVL.

J is TRBJ1-2 and V is TRBV5-6; tentatively, D is TRBD1 (6 bases). The CDR3 totals 15 residues. With 4 bases removed from V and 1 base from J, the gap between germline ends came to 14 bases. Germline CDR1 is SGHDT and CDR2 is YYEEEE. The CDR3 DNA sequence: TGTGCCAGCAGCCTTCGGACAGTTTTTAACTATGGCTACACCTTC. Translated, it gives CASSLRTVFNYGYTF.

The chain uses TRBV30 and TRBJ1-2; 8 bases map to TRBD1. CDR3 size: 14 residues. CDR1 GTSNPN and CDR2 SVGIG come from the germline V gene (reference sequence). V was pared by 0 bases and J by 8 bases, with 8 bases of the junction left unmatched. CDR3 residues: CAWSVTGGGIGYTF. CDR3 in DNA: TGTGCCTGGAGTGTAACAGGGGGGGGTATAGGCTACACCTTC.

This chain links TRBV23-1 with TRBJ2-7; 9 bases are shared with TRBD1. TRBV23-1 is flagged as an ORF with uncertain function. V lost 4 bases, J lost 3 bases, and 10 bases stayed unmatched. The CDR3 runs 16 residues. CDR3 sequence: CASSLWDRENNYEQYF. The CDR3 nucleotides read TGCGCCAGCAGTCTATGGGACAGGGAAAATAACTACGAGCAGTACTTC.

The chain carries TRBV6-5 and TRBJ2-6; D remains unclear. This CDR3 spans 15 amino acids. Germline assignment: CDR1 MNHEY and CDR2 SVGAGI. V was cut by 2 bases and J by 0 bases, with 5 bases left in between. The CDR3 sequence is CASSYALSGANVLTF. The CDR3, as DNA: TGTGCCAGCAGTTACGCGCTCTCTGGGGCCAACGTCCTGACTTTC.

This clone appeared a few times. The rearrangement links TRBV2 to TRBJ1-1; D not resolved. Trimming stripped 5 bases from V and 1 base from J, with 20 bases between. Germline CDR1 SNHLY, CDR2 FYNNEI. The CDR3 loop spans 17 amino acids. CDR3 sequence (DNA): TGTGCCAGCAGTCTCCGCGGCGGGCAGGTTGCGAACACTGAAGCTTTCTTT. As protein: CASSLRGGQVANTEAFF. The full variable domain, its missing parts supplied by reference TRBV2 and TRBJ1-1, is EPEVTQTPSHQVTQMGQEVILRCVPISNHLYFYWYRQILGQKVEFLVSFYNNEISEKSEIFDDQFSVERPDGSNFTLKIRSTKLEDSAMYFCASSLRGGQVANTEAFFGQGTRLTVV.

J is TRBJ2-6 and V is TRBV19; D not certain. The CDR3 consists of 12 residues. CDR1 is LNHDA, CDR2 SQIVND, per germline (reference sequence). With 10 bases removed from V and 1 base from J, the gap between germline ends came to 5 bases. CDR3 DNA: TGTGCCACCCTTTCTGGGGCCAACGTCCTGACTTTC. Translation gives CATLSGANVLTF.

This clone appeared a few times. The V gene is TRBV18, the J gene TRBJ1-3; perhaps TRBD1 as D (5 bases). V lost 1 base, J lost 2 bases, and 9 bases lay in between. Germline V CDR1 and CDR2: KGHSH, LQKENI. This CDR3 has 15 amino acids. The CDR3, as DNA: TGTGCCAGCTCACCACGGTCGGGGGCTGGAAACACCATATATTTT. Translating it yields CASSPRSGAGNTIYF.

The chain combines TRBV5-5 with TRBJ2-7; D is possibly TRBD1 (5 bases). Between the trimmed V and J ends, which lost 3 bases and 5 bases, there was a span of 12 bases. The CDR3 sequence is 13 residues long. Germline lookup yields CDR1 SGHKS and CDR2 YYEKEE (reference sequence). CDR3 residues: CASSSGAINEQYF. Here the CDR3 DNA reads TGTGCCAGCAGCTCTGGGGCTATCAACGAGCAGTACTTC.

The genes are TRBV7-8 and TRBJ2-3; a possible D gene is TRBD2 (5 bases). Germline V gene sequence: CDR1 SGHVS, CDR2 FQNEAQ. The V end lost 3 bases, the J end lost 8 bases, and 24 bases lay between the germline ends. This CDR3 is built from 17 residues. Here the CDR3 reads CASSLELAPLPVTTQYF. The CDR3 bases are TGTGCCAGCAGCTTGGAGCTAGCACCCCTCCCAGTCACTACGCAGTATTTT.

V gene TRBV28 combines with J gene TRBJ2-5, with D possibly TRBD2 on 7 matching bases. The J call may be wrong; the DNA end is better matched by TRBJ2-7. The CDR3 spans 13 residues. Germline CDR1 MDHEN, CDR2 SYDVKM. As DNA, the CDR3 is TGTGCCAGCAGCCTCCGCGGGGGCCACGAGCAGTACTTC. Encoded protein: CASSLRGGHEQYF.

This chain joins TRBV5-8 and TRBJ1-4; tentatively, D is TRBD1 (6 bases). CDR1 and CDR2 from the germline V gene are SGHTS and YDEGEE. CDR3 length: 17 amino acids. Trimming stripped 4 bases from V and 0 bases from J, with 16 bases between. CDR3 sequence reads: CASSPGQNFATNEKLFF. Here the CDR3 DNA reads TGTGCCAGCAGCCCCGGACAGAATTTTGCAACTAATGAAAAACTGTTTTTT.

This rearrangement joins TRBV5-6 to TRBJ2-1; maybe TRBD2 (7 bases). The V gene lost 2 bases and the J gene lost 0 bases, with 12 bases spanning the gap. This CDR3 has 16 amino acids. Per the germline V gene, CDR1 is SGHDT and CDR2 is YYEEEE. DNA of the CDR3: TGTGCCAGCAGCTTCCGGGGGGCGAGCTCCTACAATGAGCAGTTCTTC. Amino acids: CASSFRGASSYNEQFF. The full variable domain, with the rest looked up from reference TRBV5-6 and TRBJ2-1, is DAGVTQSPTHLIKTRGQQVTLRCSPKSGHDTVSWYQQALGQGPQFIFQYYEEEERQRGNFPDRFSGHQFPNYSSELNVNALLLGDSALYLCASSFRGASSYNEQFFGPGTRLTVL.

The chain joins TRBV9 to TRBJ2-3; 9 bases are shared with TRBD2. This CDR3 spans 16 amino acids. J lost 0 bases, V lost 4 bases, and 6 bases had no gene match. Germline CDR1 and CDR2: SGDLS and YYNGEE. The CDR3 DNA reads as TGTGCCAGCAGCCAAGCGGGAGGCCCAAGCACAGATACGCAGTATTTT. Translation: CASSQAGGPSTDTQYF. The whole variable domain, filled in from reference TRBV9 and TRBJ2-3, reads DSGVTQTPKHLITATGQRVTLRCSPRSGDLSVYWYQQSLDQGLQFLIQYYNGEERAKGNILERFSAQQFPDLHSELNLSSLELGDSALYFCASSQAGGPSTDTQYFGPGTRLTVL.

This clone is a singleton in its sample. The V gene is TRBV7-2, the J gene TRBJ2-5; a possible D gene is TRBD1 (7 bases). The germline V gene has CDR1 SGHTA and CDR2 FQGNSA. Trimming took 1 base from V and 2 from J, leaving 14 bases between them. CDR3 length: 16 residues. CDR3 loop: CASSLGAGQIQETQYF. CDR3 coding DNA: TGTGCCAGCAGCTTAGGGGCGGGACAGATACAAGAGACCCAGTACTTC.

The rearrangement links TRBV4-1 to TRBJ2-7; D is unclear. The CDR3 spans 15 residues. Germline assignment: CDR1 MGHRA and CDR2 YSYEKL. Trimming shortened V by 1 base and J by 2 bases, and 12 bases separated the two germline ends. CDR3 DNA sequence: TGCGCCAGCAGCCAAGGAATAGTCTACGCCTACGAGCAGTACTTC. Translating it yields CASSQGIVYAYEQYF.

The genes are TRBV27 and TRBJ1-4, with a weak D call TRBD1 (6 bases). V was cut by 0 bases and J by 7 bases, with 15 bases left in between. Germline values: CDR1 MNHEY, CDR2 SMNVEV (reference sequence). The CDR3 contains 16 residues. In DNA form, the CDR3 reads TGTGCCAGCAGTTTATCTACTAGTGGGACATTTGAAAAACTGTTTTTT. As protein: CASSLSTSGTFEKLFF.

This chain links TRBV5-4 with TRBJ2-5; maybe TRBD2 (6 bases). Germline V gene data show CDR1 as SGHNT and CDR2 as YYREEE (reference sequence). CDR3 size: 14 residues. V was shortened by 0 bases and J by 4 bases, with 10 bases between the two germline ends. The CDR3 nucleotides read TGTGCCAGCAGCTTGGCGGCTAGCGTAGAGACCCAGTACTTC. This sequence encodes CASSLAASVETQYF.